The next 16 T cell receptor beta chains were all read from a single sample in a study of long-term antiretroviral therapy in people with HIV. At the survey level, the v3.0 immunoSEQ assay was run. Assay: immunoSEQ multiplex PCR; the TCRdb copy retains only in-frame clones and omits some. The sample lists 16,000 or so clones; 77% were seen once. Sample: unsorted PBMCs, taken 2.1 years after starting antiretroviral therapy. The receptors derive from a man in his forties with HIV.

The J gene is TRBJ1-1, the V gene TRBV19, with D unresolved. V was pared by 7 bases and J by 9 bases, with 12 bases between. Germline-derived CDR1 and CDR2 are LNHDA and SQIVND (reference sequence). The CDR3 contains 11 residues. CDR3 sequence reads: CASNHHDQAFF. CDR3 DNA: TGTGCCAGTAATCATCATGATCAAGCTTTCTTT. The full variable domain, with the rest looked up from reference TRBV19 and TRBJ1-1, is DGGITQSPKYLFRKEGQNVTLSCEQNLNHDAMYWYRQDPGQGLRLIYYSQIVNDFQKGDIAEGYSVSREKKESFPLTVTSAQKNPTAFYLCASNHHDQAFFGQGTRLTVV.

The CDR3 is CASSLGPYNEQFF. For the CDR3, the DNA is TGTGCCAGCAGCTTAGGGCCGTACAATGAGCAGTTCTTC. The chain employs TRBV11-1 and TRBJ2-1, with D unclear. Germline assignment: CDR1 SGHAT and CDR2 FQDESV (reference sequence). Trimming cost V 1 base and J 4 bases, with 5 bases left between them. CDR3 length: 13 amino acids.

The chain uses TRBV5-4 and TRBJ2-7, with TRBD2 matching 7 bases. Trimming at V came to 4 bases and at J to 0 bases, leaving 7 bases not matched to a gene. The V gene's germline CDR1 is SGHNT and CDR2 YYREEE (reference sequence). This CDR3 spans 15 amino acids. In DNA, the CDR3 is TGTGCCAGCAGCCACAAGCGGGGTAGCTCCTACGAGCAGTACTTC. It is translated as CASSHKRGSSYEQYF.

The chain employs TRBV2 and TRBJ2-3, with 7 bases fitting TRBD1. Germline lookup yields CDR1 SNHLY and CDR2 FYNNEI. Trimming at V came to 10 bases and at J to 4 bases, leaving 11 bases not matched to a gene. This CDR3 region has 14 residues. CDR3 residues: CATTGDRAADTQYF. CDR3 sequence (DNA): TGTGCCACGACGGGTGACAGGGCGGCAGATACGCAGTATTTT.

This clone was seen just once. CDR3 protein: CASRTGQGVNQPQHF. The CDR3 DNA reads as TGTGCCAGCCGAACGGGACAGGGGGTCAATCAGCCCCAGCATTTT. This chain uses TRBV6-5 with TRBJ1-5; 11 bases line up with TRBD1. The germline CDR1 and CDR2 sequences are MNHEY and SVGAGI. CDR3 length: 15 amino acids. J lost 3 bases, V lost 8 bases, and 6 bases had no gene match.

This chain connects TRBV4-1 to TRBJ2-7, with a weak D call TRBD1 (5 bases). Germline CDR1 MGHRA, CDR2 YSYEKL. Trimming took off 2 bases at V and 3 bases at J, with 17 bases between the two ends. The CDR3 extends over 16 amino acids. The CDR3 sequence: CASSQNFDSGFYEQYF. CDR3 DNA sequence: TGCGCCAGCAGCCAAAATTTTGACAGTGGGTTCTACGAGCAGTACTTC.

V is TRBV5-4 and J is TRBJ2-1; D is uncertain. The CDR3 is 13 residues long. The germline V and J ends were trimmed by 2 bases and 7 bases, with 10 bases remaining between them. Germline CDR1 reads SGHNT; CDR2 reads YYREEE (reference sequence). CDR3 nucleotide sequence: TGTGCCAGCAGCTTCTTAGGTGGGAATGAGCAGTTCTTC. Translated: CASSFLGGNEQFF. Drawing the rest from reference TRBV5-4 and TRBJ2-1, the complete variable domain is ETGVTQSPTHLIKTRGQQVTLRCSSQSGHNTVSWYQQALGQGPQFIFQYYREEENGRGNFPPRFSGLQFPNYSSELNVNALELDDSALYLCASSFLGGNEQFFGPGTRLTVL.

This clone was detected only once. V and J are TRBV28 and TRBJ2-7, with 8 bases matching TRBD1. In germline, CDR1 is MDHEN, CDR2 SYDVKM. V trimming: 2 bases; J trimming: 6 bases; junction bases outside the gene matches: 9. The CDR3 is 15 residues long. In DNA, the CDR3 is TGTGCCAGCAGTTTAGGCCGGACAGGGTCGAGCGAGCAGTACTTC. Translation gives CASSLGRTGSSEQYF.

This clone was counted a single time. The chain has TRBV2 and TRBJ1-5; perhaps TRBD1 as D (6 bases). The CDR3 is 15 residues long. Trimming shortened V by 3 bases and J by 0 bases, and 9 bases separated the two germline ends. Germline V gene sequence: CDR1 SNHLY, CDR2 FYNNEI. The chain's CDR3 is CASSEGAYSNQPQHF. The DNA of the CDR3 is TGTGCCAGCAGTGAGGGGGCCTATAGCAATCAGCCCCAGCATTTT. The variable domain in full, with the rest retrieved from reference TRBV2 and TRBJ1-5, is EPEVTQTPSHQVTQMGQEVILRCVPISNHLYFYWYRQILGQKVEFLVSFYNNEISEKSEIFDDQFSVERPDGSNFTLKIRSTKLEDSAMYFCASSEGAYSNQPQHFGDGTRLSIL.

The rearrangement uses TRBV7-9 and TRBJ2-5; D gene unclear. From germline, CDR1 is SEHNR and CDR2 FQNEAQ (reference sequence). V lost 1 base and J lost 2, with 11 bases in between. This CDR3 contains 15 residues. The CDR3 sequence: CASSLGTSGQETQYF. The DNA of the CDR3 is TGTGCCAGCAGCTTAGGCACCTCGGGTCAAGAGACCCAGTACTTC.

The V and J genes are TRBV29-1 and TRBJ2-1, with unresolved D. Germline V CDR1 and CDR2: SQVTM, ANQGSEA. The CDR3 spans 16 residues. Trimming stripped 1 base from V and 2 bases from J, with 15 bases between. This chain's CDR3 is CSVEGTRETPYNEQFF. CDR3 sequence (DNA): TGCAGCGTTGAAGGAACGAGAGAGACACCCTACAATGAGCAGTTCTTC.

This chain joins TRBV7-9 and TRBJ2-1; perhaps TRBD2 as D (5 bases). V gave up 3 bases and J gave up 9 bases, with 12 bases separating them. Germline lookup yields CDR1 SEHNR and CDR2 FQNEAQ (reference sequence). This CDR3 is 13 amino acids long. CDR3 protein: CASSFGESTEQFF. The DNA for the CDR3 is TGTGCCAGCAGCTTCGGGGAGAGTACTGAGCAGTTCTTC.

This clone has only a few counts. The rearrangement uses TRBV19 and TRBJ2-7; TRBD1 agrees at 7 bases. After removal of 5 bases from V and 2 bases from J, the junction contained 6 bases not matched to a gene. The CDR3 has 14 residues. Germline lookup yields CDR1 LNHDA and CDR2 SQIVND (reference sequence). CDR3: CASSVQGPAYEQYF. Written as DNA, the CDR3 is TGTGCCAGTAGTGTACAGGGGCCGGCCTACGAGCAGTACTTC.

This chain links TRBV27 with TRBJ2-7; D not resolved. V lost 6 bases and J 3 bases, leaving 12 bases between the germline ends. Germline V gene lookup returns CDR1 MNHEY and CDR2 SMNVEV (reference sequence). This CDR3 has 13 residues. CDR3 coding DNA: TGTGCCAGCAGCCTTTATTCAAGCTACGAGCAGTACTTC. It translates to CASSLYSSYEQYF.

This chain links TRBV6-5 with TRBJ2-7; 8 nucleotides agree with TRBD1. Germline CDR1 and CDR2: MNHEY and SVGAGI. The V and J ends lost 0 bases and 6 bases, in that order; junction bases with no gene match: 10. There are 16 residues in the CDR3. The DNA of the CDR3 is TGTGCCAGCAGTTACTCGATTCGCGGACAGGGAGGCGAGCAGTACTTC. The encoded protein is CASSYSIRGQGGEQYF.

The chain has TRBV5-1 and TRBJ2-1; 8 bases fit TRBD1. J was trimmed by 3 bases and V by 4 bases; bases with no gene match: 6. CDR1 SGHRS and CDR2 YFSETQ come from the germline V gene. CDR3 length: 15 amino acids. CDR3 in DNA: TGCGCCAGCAGCCTAAGACAGGGGCTCTACAATGAGCAGTTCTTC. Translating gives CASSLRQGLYNEQFF.